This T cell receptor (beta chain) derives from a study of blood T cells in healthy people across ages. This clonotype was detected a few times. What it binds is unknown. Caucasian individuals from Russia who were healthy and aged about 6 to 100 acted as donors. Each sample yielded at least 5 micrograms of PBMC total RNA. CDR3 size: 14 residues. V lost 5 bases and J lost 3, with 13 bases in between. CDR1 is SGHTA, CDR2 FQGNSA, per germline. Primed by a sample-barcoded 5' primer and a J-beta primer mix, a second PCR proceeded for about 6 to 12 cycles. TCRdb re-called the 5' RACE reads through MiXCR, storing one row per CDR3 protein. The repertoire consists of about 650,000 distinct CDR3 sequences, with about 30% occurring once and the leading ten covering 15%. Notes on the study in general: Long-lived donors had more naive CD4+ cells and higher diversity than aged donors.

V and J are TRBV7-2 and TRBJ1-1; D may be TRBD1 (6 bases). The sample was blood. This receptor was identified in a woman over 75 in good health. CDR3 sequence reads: CASSPAGAYTEAFF. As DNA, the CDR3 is TGTGCCAGCAGCCCGGCGGGGGCGTACACTGAAGCTTTCTTT.